Listed below are T cell receptor beta chains from one sample, sequenced in a study of shared clonotypes between healthy human individuals. Produced via immunoSEQ multiplex PCR; TCRdb's table is partial and in-frame only. Among around 1.9 million clones listed, roughly 91% were seen once. Material: naive CD8+ T cells from PBMCs. The source is a man aged 18 to 30 in good health. Some clones in this sample may be carry-over from other donors' samples. CDR3s include the opening cysteine and the closing phenylalanine or tryptophan. D genes are given only for firm matches. Size is stated for part of the rows, as once, few or many counts, or as a class when the clone is expanded.

TGTGCCATCAGCATAGCGGGAGAGTTGTACTTC CAISIAGELYF TRBD2 NA TRBJ2-7 TRBV10-3
TGCGCCAGCAGCTTCTCCCCCGGGACAGGGGATTCAAGCTCAGGCTACACCTTC CASSFSPGTGDSSSGYTF TRBD1 NA TRBJ1-2 TRBV5-1
TGTGCCAGCAGTGACAGGCGGAGTTCTGGAAACACCATATATTTT CASSDRRSSGNTIYF NA NA TRBJ1-3 TRBV2
TGCGCCAGCAGCCAAACCATGATTAGGGACACTGAAGCTTTCTTT CASSQTMIRDTEAFF NA NA TRBJ1-1 TRBV4-1
TGTGCCATCAGTGAATCGCAGGGGACTGACGAAAAACTGTTTTTT CAISESQGTDEKLFF NA NA TRBJ1-4 TRBV10-3
TGTGCCAGCAGTTTATCGCCCACAGGGGGCTATAATGAAAAACTGTTTTTT CASSLSPTGGYNEKLFF TRBD1 NA TRBJ1-4 TRBV28
TGTGCCAGCAGCCTCACAGGGAGGGCAACTGAAGCTTTCTTT CASSLTGRATEAFF NA NA TRBJ1-1 TRBV7-8
TGTGCCAGCAGCTTAGGCGGAAGCAATCAGCCCCAGCATTTT CASSLGGSNQPQHF NA NA TRBJ1-5 TRBV13
TGTGCCAGCAGTTTAGTTCCCACCGGGGAGCTGTTTTTT CASSLVPTGELFF NA NA TRBJ2-2 TRBV28
TGTGCCAGCAGCGGGAGGGGCAGCTCCTACGAGCAGTACTTC CASSGRGSSYEQYF TRBD2 NA TRBJ2-7 TRBV27
TGTGCCAGCAGTTCCGGGACTAGCGGGCGCCGTTCGGGGTACTTC CASSSGTSGRRSGYF TRBD2 NA TRBJ2-7 TRBV28
TGTGCCAGCAGCCCCCGGGACAGGTACAATGAGCAGTTCTTC CASSPRDRYNEQFF TRBD1 NA TRBJ2-1 TRBV11-2
TGTGCCAGCAGCTTCCCGGGACAGGGATACGAGCAGTACTTC CASSFPGQGYEQYF TRBD1 NA TRBJ2-7 TRBV13
TGTGCCAGCAGTCCCGAAGGGGGCGGAGATTATGGCTACACCTTC CASSPEGGGDYGYTF TRBD1 NA TRBJ1-2 TRBV28
TGTGCCAGCAGCTTACTAGCGGGAGCTCGAAAGAATGAGCAGTTCTTC CASSLLAGARKNEQFF TRBD2 once TRBJ2-1 TRBV9
TGTGCCAGCAGCGCGGACAGGGCCGATACGCAGTATTTT CASSADRADTQYF TRBD1 NA TRBJ2-3 TRBV14
TGTGCCAGCAGCTTAATTGTAACTGAAGCTTTCTTT CASSLIVTEAFF NA NA TRBJ1-1 TRBV7-9
TGTGCCAGCAGTTTATCTGCGGGTAAAGGGACAGATACGCAGTATTTT CASSLSAGKGTDTQYF NA NA TRBJ2-3 TRBV28
TGCGCCAGCAGCCCGCCGGTCTGGACTGAAGCTTTCTTT CASSPPVWTEAFF NA NA TRBJ1-1 TRBV7-9
TGTGCCAGCAGCTCCCTGGGGGGACAGGGGGCGTACGAGCAGTACTTC CASSSLGGQGAYEQYF TRBD1 NA TRBJ2-7 TRBV7-9
TGTGCCAGCGGTCCCGGGACAGGGGGGGCGGCTGAAGCTTTCTTT CASGPGTGGAAEAFF TRBD1 NA TRBJ1-1 TRBV27
TGTGCCAGCAGCTCCCGGGACAGGGACACCGGGGAGCTGTTTTTT CASSSRDRDTGELFF TRBD1 NA TRBJ2-2 TRBV7-2
TGTGCCAGCAGCCTTGTACCGGTGGGGGTTGACTATGGCTACACCTTC CASSLVPVGVDYGYTF NA NA TRBJ1-2 TRBV4-2
TGTGCCAGCAGCTTACGTGGTATCATCTACGAGCAGTACTTC CASSLRGIIYEQYF NA NA TRBJ2-7 TRBV13
TGTGCCAGCACCGATACAAGGGGTAGTGAAAAACTGTTTTTT CASTDTRGSEKLFF NA NA TRBJ1-4 TRBV7-9
TGTGCCAGTAGTTTGGGACTTTTCATTGACGATGAGCAGTTCTTC CASSLGLFIDDEQFF NA NA TRBJ2-1 TRBV19
TGTGCCAGCAGCACGGACAGGATGAACACTGAAGCTTTCTTT CASSTDRMNTEAFF TRBD1 NA TRBJ1-1 TRBV6-6
TGTGCCAGCAGGCCAATGGGGTGGGCCTATGGCTACACCTTC CASRPMGWAYGYTF NA NA TRBJ1-2 TRBV27
TGTGCCAGCAGCCAGGGGTGGAACGAGCAGTACTTC CASSQGWNEQYF NA once TRBJ2-7 TRBV7-9
TGTGCCAGCAACGTAAACGGGAACGGAGAGACCCAGTACTTC CASNVNGNGETQYF NA NA TRBJ2-5 TRBV28
TGCGCCAGCAGCTTACAACTAGCGGGGGAAGCCAAAAACATTCAGTACTTC CASSLQLAGEAKNIQYF TRBD2 few TRBJ2-4 TRBV5-1
TGCGCCAGCAGTCTGACAGGGGGCACTGAAGCTTTCTTT CASSLTGGTEAFF TRBD1 NA TRBJ1-1 TRBV4-1
TGTGCCAGCAGCTTTCGAGGACAGGGACGGCGGGACGGGGAGCTGTTTTTT CASSFRGQGRRDGELFF TRBD1 NA TRBJ2-2 TRBV5-4
TGTGCCAGCAGCCATGGACAGGCCGCTGCCAGTTACGAGCAGTACTTC CASSHGQAAASYEQYF TRBD1 NA TRBJ2-7 TRBV13
TGTGCCAGCAGCCAAGGGCAGGGGCTTTGGAACGAGCAGTACTTC CASSQGQGLWNEQYF NA NA TRBJ2-7 TRBV14
TGTGCCAGCAGTCCTCGGCATGAACCTGGAAACACCATATATTTT CASSPRHEPGNTIYF NA NA TRBJ1-3 TRBV27
TGTGCCAGCAGCGCAAGGAACTACGAGCAGTACTTC CASSARNYEQYF NA NA TRBJ2-7 TRBV7-9
TGTGCCAGCAGCTTGGGACTAGCGGGAGTCACCGGGGAGCTGTTTTTT CASSLGLAGVTGELFF TRBD2 NA TRBJ2-2 TRBV5-4
TGTGCCATCAGGACAACTCGAGTGGTTCCCGGAGCGGAGAGCTACCACGAGCAGTACTTC CAIRTTRVVPGAESYHEQYF NA NA TRBJ2-7 TRBV10-3
TGTGCCAGCAGTTTATTATCAGGGGTCCCATCTCTCTACGAGCAGTACTTC CASSLLSGVPSLYEQYF NA NA TRBJ2-7 TRBV27
TGTGCCAGCATGACCAGGGGCGACATACATAGCAATCAGCCCCAGCATTTT CASMTRGDIHSNQPQHF NA NA TRBJ1-5 TRBV27
TGTGCCAGCAAAATTAGGGACGTTGGTTACACTGAAGCTTTCTTT CASKIRDVGYTEAFF NA NA TRBJ1-1 TRBV28
TGTGCCAGCACCTGGGCGGACGAGGAGACCCAGTACTTC CASTWADEETQYF NA NA TRBJ2-5 TRBV13
TGTGCCAGCAGCCCGGGACAGACCTACACTGAAGCTTTCTTT CASSPGQTYTEAFF TRBD1 NA TRBJ1-1 TRBV11-2
TGTGCCAGCAGGCAACCAAATCTGGGGACCTACGAGCAGTACTTC CASRQPNLGTYEQYF NA NA TRBJ2-7 TRBV6-9
TGTGCCAGCAGCGATGGGACAGGTGAAAAACTGTTTTTT CASSDGTGEKLFF TRBD1 few TRBJ1-4 TRBV9
TGTGCCACCCCAGGGGGCTTAGGCACTGAAGCTTTCTTT CATPGGLGTEAFF TRBD1 NA TRBJ1-1 TRBV6-1
TGTGCCAGTAGTGTTGACGGGGAAGAGACCCAGTACTTC CASSVDGEETQYF NA NA TRBJ2-5 TRBV19
TGTGCCAGCAGCTCAACGGGACCTCCGAACACTGAAGCTTTCTTT CASSSTGPPNTEAFF NA NA TRBJ1-1 TRBV9
TGTGCCAGCCGTCCCCGAGGAAGAAGCAATCAGCCCCAGCATTTT CASRPRGRSNQPQHF NA NA TRBJ1-5 TRBV27
TGTGCCAGCAGCTTGCTAGCAGCTAGCACAGATACGCAGTATTTT CASSLLAASTDTQYF NA NA TRBJ2-3 TRBV7-6
TGTGCCATCAGTGAGTCGAAGACCCGAGGCAATGAGCAGTTCTTC CAISESKTRGNEQFF NA NA TRBJ2-1 TRBV10-3
TGTGCCAGCAGCGGGAGGGGGAGCGTAGGCGGGGAGCTGTTTTTT CASSGRGSVGGELFF NA NA TRBJ2-2 TRBV5-6
TGTGCCAGCAGTGAAGCGTGGGGGCCCCGCTCTGGAAACACCATATATTTT CASSEAWGPRSGNTIYF NA NA TRBJ1-3 TRBV6-1
TGTGCCAGCAGCCCCTCAGGGAACACTGAAGCTTTCTTT CASSPSGNTEAFF NA NA TRBJ1-1 TRBV7-3